This T cell receptor beta chain is drawn from a study of cytomegalovirus exposure and HLA in healthy donors. The study's findings and limits: Later on, an analysis showed TCR association rates differing by HLA locus, with DRB1 the most and HLA-C the fewest.

60 Vbeta and 13 Jbeta primers were used in PCR. Generated by immunoSEQ multiplex PCR, the TCRdb table keeps only in-frame clones and is missing some. The sample lists under 200,000 clones, roughly 77% seen once, with over 4.5% in the top ten. Comment on this clone: The antigen remains unidentified.

The CDR3 is made up of 14 amino acids. Germline CDR1 SGHAT, CDR2 FQNNGV. V was pared by 4 bases and J by 0 bases, with 6 bases between. The TCR originated in a male donor in good health and CMV-seronegative. The gene calls are TRBV11-2 and TRBJ2-2; D remains ambiguous. The material sequenced was PBMCs. This chain's CDR3 is CASSSTSNTGELFF. Written as DNA, the CDR3 is TGTGCCAGCAGCTCGACATCGAACACCGGGGAGCTGTTTTTT. Using reference TRBV11-2 and TRBJ2-2 for the parts outside the CDR3, the full variable domain is EAGVAQSPRYKIIEKRQSVAFWCNPISGHATLYWYQQILGQGPKLLIQFQNNGVVDDSQLPKDRFSAERLKGVDSTLKIQPAKLEDSAVYLCASSSTSNTGELFFGEGSRLTVL.